This T cell receptor beta chain was profiled in a study of tumor and adjacent non-tumor tissue in lung cancer. The study, taken as a whole, reports: Higher tumor TCR diversity was associated with shorter survival.

The library came from three nested PCR rounds adapted from ARM-PCR protocols. TCRdb ran MiXCR on the multiplex PCR reads and lists one entry per CDR3 protein. The repertoire holds some 73,000 distinct CDR3 sequences, with 80% to 90% as singletons. This sample's RNA came from whole unsorted tissue. The normal lung tissue was taken more than 3 cm from the tumor edge. Newly diagnosed lung cancer patients had thoracic surgery in China, August–November 2014, without prior chemotherapy. This clonotype has a handful of counts. Its antigen remains unidentified. A read error may explain this, as a much larger clone is one base away. This CDR3 region has 16 residues. Germline-derived CDR1 and CDR2 are MNHEY and SVGEGT.

V is TRBV6-2 or TRBV6-3 and J is TRBJ2-7, with TRBD2 identical over 14 bases. The receptor was isolated from a man aged 55 to 69 with non-small cell lung cancer. Input material: distant non-tumor lung tissue. DNA of the CDR3: TGTGCCGGCAGTCCGGGACTAGCGGGAGCACTGGGCGAGCAGTACTTC. Translating gives CAGSPGLAGALGEQYF.